This paragraph covers one T cell receptor (beta chain) sequence. Its antigen remains unidentified. The entry originates in a study of shared clonotypes between healthy human individuals. Broader study findings: Naive subsets generally exceeded memory subsets in estimated richness. With a handful of donors compared, about 5% of naive CD4 clonotypes were shared.

CD4+ cells yielded CD45RA+ naive and CD45RA-negative memory subsets. Germline trimming cut 6 bases from V and 4 bases from J; bases unmatched to any gene: 2. The germline V gene encodes CDR1 MNHNS and CDR2 SASEGT. The CDR3 loop spans 15 amino acids. It was at deep level that the assay was run. This table comes from immunoSEQ multiplex PCR, and its TCRdb copy is limited to in-frame clones, with some not included. Of about 1.1 million clones in the sample, more than 75% were seen once. Sequencing was performed on memory CD4+ T cells from PBMCs. Subset noted: CD45RA-negative fraction. This chain links TRBV6-1 with TRBJ2-1; 14 bases map to TRBD2. The sequence was obtained from a man aged 18 to 29 in good health. Some clones in this sample may be carry-over from other donors' samples. The CDR3 DNA follows: TGTGCCAGCAGGGGACTAGCGGGGGTGTACAATGAGCAGTTCTTC. Its protein product is CASRGLAGVYNEQFF.